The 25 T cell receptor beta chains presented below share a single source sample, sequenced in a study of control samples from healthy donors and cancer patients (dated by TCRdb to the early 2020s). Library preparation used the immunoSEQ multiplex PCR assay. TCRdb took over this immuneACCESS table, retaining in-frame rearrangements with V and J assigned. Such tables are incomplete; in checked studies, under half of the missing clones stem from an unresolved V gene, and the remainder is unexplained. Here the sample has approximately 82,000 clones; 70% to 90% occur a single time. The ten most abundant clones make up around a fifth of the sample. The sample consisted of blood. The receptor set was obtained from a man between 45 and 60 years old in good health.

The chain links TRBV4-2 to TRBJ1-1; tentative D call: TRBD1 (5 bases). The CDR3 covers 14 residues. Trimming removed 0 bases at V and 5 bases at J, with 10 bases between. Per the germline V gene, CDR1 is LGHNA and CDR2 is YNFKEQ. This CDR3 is CASSQEGGRTEAFF. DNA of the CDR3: TGTGCCAGCAGCCAAGAGGGGGGGAGAACTGAAGCTTTCTTT.

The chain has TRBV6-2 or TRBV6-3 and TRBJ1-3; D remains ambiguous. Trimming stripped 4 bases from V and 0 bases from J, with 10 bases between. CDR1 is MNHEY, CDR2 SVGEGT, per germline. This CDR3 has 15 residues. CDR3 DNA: TGTGCCAGCAGTTCCAGGAGGTTCTCTGGAAACACCATATATTTT. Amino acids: CASSSRRFSGNTIYF.

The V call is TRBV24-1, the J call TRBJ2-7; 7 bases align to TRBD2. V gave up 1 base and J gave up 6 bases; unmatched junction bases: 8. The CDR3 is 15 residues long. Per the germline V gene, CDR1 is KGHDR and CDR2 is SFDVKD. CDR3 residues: CATSDLGTSVCEQYF. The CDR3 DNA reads TGTGCCACCAGTGATTTAGGTACTAGCGTTTGCGAGCAGTACTTC.

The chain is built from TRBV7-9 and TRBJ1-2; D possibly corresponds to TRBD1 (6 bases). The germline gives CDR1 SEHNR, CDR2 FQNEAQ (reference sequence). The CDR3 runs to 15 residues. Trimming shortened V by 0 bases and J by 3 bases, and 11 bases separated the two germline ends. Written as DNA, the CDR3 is TGTGCCAGCAGCTTAGCTAGGGGGTATGACTATGGCTACACCTTC. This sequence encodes CASSLARGYDYGYTF.

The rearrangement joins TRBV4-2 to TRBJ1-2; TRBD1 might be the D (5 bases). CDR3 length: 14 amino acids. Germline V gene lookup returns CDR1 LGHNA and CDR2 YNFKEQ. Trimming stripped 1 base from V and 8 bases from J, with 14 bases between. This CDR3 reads CASSQAGAPWGYTF. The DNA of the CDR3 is TGTGCCAGCAGCCAAGCTGGGGCCCCCTGGGGCTACACCTTC.

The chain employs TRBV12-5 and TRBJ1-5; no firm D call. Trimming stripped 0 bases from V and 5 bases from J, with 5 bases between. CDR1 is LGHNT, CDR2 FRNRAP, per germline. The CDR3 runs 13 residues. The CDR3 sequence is CASGLVDDQPQHF. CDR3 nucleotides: TGTGCTAGTGGTTTGGTAGACGATCAGCCCCAGCATTTT.

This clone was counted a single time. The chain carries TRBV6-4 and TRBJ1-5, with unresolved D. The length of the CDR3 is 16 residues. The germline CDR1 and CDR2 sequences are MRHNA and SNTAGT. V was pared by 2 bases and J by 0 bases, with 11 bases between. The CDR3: CASSDRVIYSNQPQHF. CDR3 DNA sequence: TGTGCCAGCAGTGACCGAGTGATCTATAGCAATCAGCCCCAGCATTTT.

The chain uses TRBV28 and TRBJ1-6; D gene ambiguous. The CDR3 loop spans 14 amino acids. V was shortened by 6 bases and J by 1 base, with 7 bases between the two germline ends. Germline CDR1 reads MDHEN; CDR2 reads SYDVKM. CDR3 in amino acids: CASSSASYNSPLHF. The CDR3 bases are TGTGCCAGCAGCTCCGCATCCTATAATTCACCCCTCCACTTT.

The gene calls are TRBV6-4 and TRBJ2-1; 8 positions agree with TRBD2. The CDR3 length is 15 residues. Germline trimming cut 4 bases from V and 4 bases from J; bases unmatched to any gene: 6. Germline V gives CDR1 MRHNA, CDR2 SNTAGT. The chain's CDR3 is CASSVTGGGYNEQFF. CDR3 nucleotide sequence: TGTGCCAGCAGTGTGACGGGAGGGGGTTACAATGAGCAGTTCTTC.

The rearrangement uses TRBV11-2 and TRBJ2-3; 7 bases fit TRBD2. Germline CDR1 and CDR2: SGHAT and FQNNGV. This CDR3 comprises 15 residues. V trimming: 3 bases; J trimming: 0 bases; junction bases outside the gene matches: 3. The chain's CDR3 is CASSFTSASTDTQYF. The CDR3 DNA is TGTGCCAGCAGCTTTACTAGCGCTAGCACAGATACGCAGTATTTT. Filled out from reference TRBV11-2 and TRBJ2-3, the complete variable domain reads EAGVAQSPRYKIIEKRQSVAFWCNPISGHATLYWYQQILGQGPKLLIQFQNNGVVDDSQLPKDRFSAERLKGVDSTLKIQPAKLEDSAVYLCASSFTSASTDTQYFGPGTRLTVL.

CDR3 sequence reads: CASSGGGFAEAFF. The CDR3 DNA reads TGTGCCAGCAGCGGCGGGGGTTTCGCTGAAGCTTTCTTT. The V call is TRBV5-8, the J call TRBJ1-1; TRBD1 is a possible D gene (5 bases). Between the trimmed V and J ends, which lost 4 bases and 6 bases, there was a span of 13 bases. CDR3 length equals 13 residues. The germline CDR1 and CDR2 sequences are SGHTS and YDEGEE.

CDR3 DNA: TGTGCCACCAGTGATCACAGGGGAGAAGGAGGCTACACCTTC. This encodes CATSDHRGEGGYTF. The chain uses TRBV24-1 and TRBJ1-2; 7 positions match TRBD1. V lost 3 bases, J lost 8 bases, and 8 bases stayed unmatched. The CDR3 has 14 amino acids. Germline V lookup: CDR1 KGHDR, CDR2 SFDVKD.

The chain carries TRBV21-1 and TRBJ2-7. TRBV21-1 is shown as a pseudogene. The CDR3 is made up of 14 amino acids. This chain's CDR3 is CASSKAPGAREQYV. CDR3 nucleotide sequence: TGTGCCAGCAGCAAAGCGCCGGGGGCGAGGGAGCAGTACGTC.

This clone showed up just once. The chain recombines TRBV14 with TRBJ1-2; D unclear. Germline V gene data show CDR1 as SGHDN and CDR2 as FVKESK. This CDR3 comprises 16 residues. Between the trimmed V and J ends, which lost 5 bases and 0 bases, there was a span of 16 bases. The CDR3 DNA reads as TGTGCCAGCAGCTTCACCCCCCCGTCCCCTAACTATGGCTACACCTTC. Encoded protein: CASSFTPPSPNYGYTF.

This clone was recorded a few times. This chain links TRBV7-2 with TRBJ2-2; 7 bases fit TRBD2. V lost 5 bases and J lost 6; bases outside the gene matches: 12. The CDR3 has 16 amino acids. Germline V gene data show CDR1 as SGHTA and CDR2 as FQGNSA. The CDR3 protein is CASSPLGGGGPGELFF. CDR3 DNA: TGTGCCAGCAGCCCCCTCGGCGGGGGAGGGCCCGGGGAGCTGTTTTTT.

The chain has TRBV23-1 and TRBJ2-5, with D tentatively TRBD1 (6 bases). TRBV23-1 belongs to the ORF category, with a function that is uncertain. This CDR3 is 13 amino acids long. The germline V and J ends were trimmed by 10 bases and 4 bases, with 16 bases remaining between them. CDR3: CANPGHRGETQYF. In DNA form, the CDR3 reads TGCGCCAACCCGGGACACCGGGGAGAGACCCAGTACTTC.

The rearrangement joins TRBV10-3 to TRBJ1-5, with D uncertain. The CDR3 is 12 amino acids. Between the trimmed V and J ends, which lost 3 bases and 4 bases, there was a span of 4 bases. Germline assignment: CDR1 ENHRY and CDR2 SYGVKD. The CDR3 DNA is TGTGCCATCAGTGATCGAAATCAGCCCCAGCATTTT. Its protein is CAISDRNQPQHF.

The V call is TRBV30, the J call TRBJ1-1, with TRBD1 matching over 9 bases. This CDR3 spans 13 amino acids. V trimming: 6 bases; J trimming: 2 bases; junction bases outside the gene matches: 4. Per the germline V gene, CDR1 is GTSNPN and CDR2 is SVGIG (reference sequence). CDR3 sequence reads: CACLTGGNTEAFF. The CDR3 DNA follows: TGTGCCTGTCTCACAGGGGGCAACACTGAAGCTTTCTTT.

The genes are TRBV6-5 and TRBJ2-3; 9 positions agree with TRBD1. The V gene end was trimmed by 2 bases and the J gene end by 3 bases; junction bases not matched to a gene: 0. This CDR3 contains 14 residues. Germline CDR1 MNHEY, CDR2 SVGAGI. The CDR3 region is CASSYGTGTDTQYF. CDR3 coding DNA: TGTGCCAGCAGTTACGGGACAGGGACAGATACGCAGTATTTT.

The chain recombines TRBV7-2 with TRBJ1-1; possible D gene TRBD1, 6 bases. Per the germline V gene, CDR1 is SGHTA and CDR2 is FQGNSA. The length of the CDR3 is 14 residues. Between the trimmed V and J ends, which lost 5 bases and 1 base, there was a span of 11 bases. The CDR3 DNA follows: TGTGCCAGCAGCCTTTGGACAGCGAACACTGAAGCTTTCTTT. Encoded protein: CASSLWTANTEAFF.

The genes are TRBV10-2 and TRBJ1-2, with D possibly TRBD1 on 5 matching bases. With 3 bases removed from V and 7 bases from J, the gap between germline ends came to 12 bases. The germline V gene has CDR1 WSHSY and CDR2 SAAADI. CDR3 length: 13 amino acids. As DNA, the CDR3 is TGCGCCAGCAGTGAAAGCAGGGAGAGTGGCTACACCTTC. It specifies CASSESRESGYTF.

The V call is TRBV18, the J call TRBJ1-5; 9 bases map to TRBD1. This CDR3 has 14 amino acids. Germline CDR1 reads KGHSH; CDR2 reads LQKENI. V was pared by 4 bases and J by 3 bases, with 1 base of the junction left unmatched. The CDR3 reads CASSRTGDNQPQHF. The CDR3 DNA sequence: TGTGCCAGCTCACGGACAGGGGACAATCAGCCCCAGCATTTT.

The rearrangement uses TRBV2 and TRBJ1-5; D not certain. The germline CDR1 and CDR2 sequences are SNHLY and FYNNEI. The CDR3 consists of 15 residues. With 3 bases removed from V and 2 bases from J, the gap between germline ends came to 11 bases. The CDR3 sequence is CASSERDGGNQPQHF. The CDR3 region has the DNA TGTGCCAGCAGTGAGAGGGATGGAGGCAATCAGCCCCAGCATTTT.

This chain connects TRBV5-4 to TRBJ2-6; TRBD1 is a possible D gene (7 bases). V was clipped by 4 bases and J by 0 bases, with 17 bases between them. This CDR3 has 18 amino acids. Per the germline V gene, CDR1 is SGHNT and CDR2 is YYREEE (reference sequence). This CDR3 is CASSGDWTGSSGANVLTF. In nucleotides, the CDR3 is TGTGCCAGCAGCGGGGACTGGACAGGATCCTCTGGGGCCAACGTCCTGACTTTC.

CDR3 coding DNA: TGCGCCAGCAGCTCCGGGACAGGGTTCAATGAGCAGTTCTTC. Encoded protein: CASSSGTGFNEQFF. The chain couples TRBV5-1 to TRBJ2-1; 9 nucleotides agree with TRBD1. The ends lost 3 bases at V and 6 bases at J; junction bases unmatched: 4. CDR1 and CDR2 from the germline V gene are SGHRS and YFSETQ. This CDR3 has 14 amino acids.